The T cell receptor (beta chain) described here comes from a study of shared clonotypes between healthy human individuals (dated by TCRdb to the early 2020s). Background on the whole study: Three men and a couple of women, aged 18 to 49 years, made up the cohort. Per donor, three plates each were used for CD4 naive and CD4 memory, two for CD8 naive, and one for CD8 memory. The study deeply sequenced blood TCR repertoires of about five healthy adults to estimate repertoire size and the extent of clonotype sharing between individuals. To increase sequencing depth and limit assay-specific biases, TCR repertoire library preparation and sequencing were carried out by different laboratories using diverse techniques. Leukapheresis yielded between about 0.94 and 9.5 billion PBMCs per donor.

Using the deep immunoSEQ assay, multiplex PCR amplified TCR CDR3 regions from genomic DNA. For each cell subset, the extracted genomic DNA was distributed evenly across all wells of several immunoSEQ 96-well plates, and each plate served as one replicate. Each replicate PCR for sorted subsets received roughly 200 ng genomic DNA, equal to about 29,000 T cell genomes. Purified libraries were measured with a Qubit 3.0 fluorometer, size-checked on a Bioanalyzer 2100, and measured again with the KAPA Library Quantification kit. Every immunoSEQ 96-well plate was sequenced on a dedicated single-read 150-cycle Illumina NextSeq 550 flow cell. From the authors' description of their analysis: Because only junctional sequences without quality scores were contained in the immunoSEQ output, filtering matching that applied to full-length reads could not be performed. To assign V/J genes and CDR3, sequences were annotated against IMGT germline references using PyIR, a Python wrapper for IgBLAST v1.9. Reads with weak V/J assignments (E-value above 1e-6), missing CDR3, stop codons, out-of-frame junctions, or ambiguous translated residues were removed. V3J clonotypes were defined by identical inferred V gene, J gene, and CDR3 amino acid sequence. The percentage overlap between two repertoires was calculated by dividing the number of shared unique clonotypes by the size of the smaller repertoire. RTK rarefaction, the Chao1 estimator, and Recon v2.1 estimates of unobserved clonotypes were used to assess repertoire richness. Generation probabilities were computed with OLGA for all TCRbeta clonotypes obtained by the gDNA method from several donors. The table was pulled from immuneACCESS by TCRdb, which kept in-frame rearrangements only. Such tables lose some clones; where checked, under half of the loss comes from unresolved V genes, and the rest has no known cause. V and J calls and clone size come straight from that table; D and trimming were deduced from the DNA. This sample holds about 2.4 million clones; roughly 93% were observed only once. In total, the top ten clones hold around 0.37% of the sample.

The donors were healthy, HIV-negative adults with no recently reported acute infections or vaccinations. Every donor was a Caucasian adult residing in Nashville, Tennessee, USA. CD4+ T cells were enriched by magnetic negative selection; naive cells were then positively selected on CD45RA, and the negative fraction formed the memory subset. After blood collection by leukapheresis, PBMCs were isolated using Ficoll-Histopaque density gradient centrifugation and then cryopreserved in the vapor phase of liquid nitrogen. Analytical flow cytometry was used to check the purity and quantity of each magnetically sorted T cell population. Genomic DNA was isolated from every sorted fraction and measured by UV absorbance on a Nanodrop 2000c. Inclusive of the bounding cysteine and phenylalanine, the CDR3 is 14 residues long. Here the CDR3 DNA is all that survives: 42 bases in frame from base 1. Taken from the germline V gene (reference sequence), the CDR1 and CDR2 loops are LNHDA and SQIVND. The junction shows trimming of 6 bases on V and 4 bases on J, and the gene matches do not reach 8 bases of it.

Findings and caveats that apply to the study as a whole: About 5% of naive CD4, 3.5% of naive CD8, 2.3% of memory CD4, and more than 0.35% of memory CD8 clonotypes were shared across four donors. Sampling was restricted to blood, and TCR repertoires in tissues likely differ from the TCR repertoires found in blood. Pairwise subsampling indicated that sequencing depth was expected to affect the degree of clonotype sharing among donors. Clonotypes shared by all four sorted-subset donors showed higher generation probabilities than non-shared clonotypes. Because the study included a small number of donors, the genetic and exposure-history diversity represented was limited. Rarefaction of sorted-subset datasets indicated incomplete sequencing despite the large sequencing depth. Naive subsets generally had larger estimated clonotype richness than memory subsets did.

For this clone: Its cognate antigen has yet to be identified. Per-nucleotide qualities are absent, and no much larger clonotype sits a single base away.

Material for sequencing was naive CD4+ T cells from PBMCs. Sample cell subset or site, as interpreted from the label and publication: CD45RA+ positively selected. This clonotype originated in a young man in good health. Some clones in this sample may be carry-over from other donors' samples. The receptor chain draws on TRBV19 and TRBJ1-2; 7 central bases correspond to TRBD1. The DNA reads TGTGCCAGTAGAGAAACGGGACAGCCCTATGGCTACACCTTC. This yields the protein CASRETGQPYGYTF.